The 32 T cell receptor beta chains below come from one sample, sequenced in a study of identical twins. One entry per CDR3 protein, called by TCRdb with MiXCR from the 5' RACE reads. The data show fewer than 650,000 distinct CDR3 sequences, with under 8.5% seen just once and 1.6% held by the top ten. The same specimen was also included in a second study, on yellow fever vaccine responses in identical twins.

Specimen: PBMCs. The receptors originated from a young woman in good health.

This clonotype appeared a few times. This chain links TRBV6-5 with TRBJ1-6, with D possibly matching TRBD1 (5 bases). CDR1 and CDR2 (germline): MNHEY, SVGAGI. The CDR3 length is 16 residues. Trimming removed 2 bases from V and 7 bases from J, with 15 bases in between. The CDR3 sequence is CASSYLQANGNSPLHF. CDR3 DNA: TGTGCCAGCAGTTACCTACAGGCAAATGGAAATTCACCCCTCCACTTT.

This clonotype has a count of ten or more. V usage is TRBV2 and J usage is TRBJ2-1, with D perhaps TRBD1 or TRBD2 (6 bases each). CDR1 is SNHLY and CDR2 is FYNNEI in the germline V gene. The V end lost 8 bases, the J end lost 7 bases, and 18 bases lay between the germline ends. CDR3 length: 14 amino acids. The CDR3 region has the DNA TGTGCCAGCTCCGACAGGAGGGCAGGGAATGAGCAGTTCTTC. This gives the protein CASSDRRAGNEQFF.

This clonotype was recorded a few times. V is TRBV5-5 and J is TRBJ1-1; tentative D call: TRBD1 (6 bases). Trimming pared 4 bases from V and 6 bases from J, leaving 16 bases between. This CDR3 comprises 14 residues. Per the germline V gene, CDR1 is SGHKS and CDR2 is YYEKEE (reference sequence). CDR3 DNA: TGTGCCAGCAGCGGATTACAGGGTTTCGCTGAAGCTTTCTTT. This encodes CASSGLQGFAEAFF.

This clonotype was found a few times. The chain employs TRBV7-9 and TRBJ1-1; the D gene is possibly TRBD1 (6 bases). Germline CDR1 and CDR2: SEHNR and FQNEAQ (reference sequence). There are 13 residues in the CDR3. V was pared by 5 bases and J by 4 bases, with 11 bases between. For the CDR3, the DNA is TGTGCCAGCAGCGGTGGACAGACCACTGAAGCTTTCTTT. Amino acid sequence: CASSGGQTTEAFF.

The chain combines TRBV3-1 with TRBJ2-3; 8 nucleotides agree with TRBD1. Germline V gene lookup returns CDR1 LGHDT and CDR2 YNNKEL (reference sequence). V gave up 4 bases and J gave up 3 bases; unmatched junction bases: 9. This CDR3 is 16 amino acids long. The CDR3: CASSRQTGVPTDTQYF. In nucleotides, the CDR3 is TGTGCCAGCAGCCGTCAGACAGGGGTACCAACAGATACGCAGTATTTT.

This clonotype was detected only a few times. V gene TRBV6-2 or TRBV6-3 combines with J gene TRBJ2-2; no clear D. V lost 8 bases to trimming and J lost 4 bases, with 14 bases between them. This CDR3 region has 14 residues. Per the germline V gene, CDR1 is MNHEY and CDR2 is SVGEGT. CDR3 loop: CASGVVLGTGELFF. In DNA form, the CDR3 reads TGTGCCAGCGGCGTGGTGCTCGGCACCGGGGAGCTGTTTTTT.

This clonotype came up a few times. CDR3 in amino acids: CASTLTGLNTEAFF. In DNA form, the CDR3 reads TGTGCCAGCACCCTAACGGGGCTGAACACTGAAGCTTTCTTT. The chain carries TRBV12-3 or TRBV12-4 and TRBJ1-1; TRBD1 might be the D (5 bases). The CDR3 contains 14 residues. Trimming left V 7 bases short and J 0 bases short, with 12 bases between.

This clonotype has at least ten counts. The chain combines TRBV12-3 or TRBV12-4 with TRBJ2-3; unclear D gene. Trimming removed 1 base at V and 1 base at J, with 12 bases between. The CDR3 loop spans 16 amino acids. The CDR3 loop is CASSLGSWFGTDTQYF. CDR3 DNA: TGTGCCAGCAGTTTAGGCAGTTGGTTTGGCACAGATACGCAGTATTTT.

This clonotype was detected a few times. This chain links TRBV29-1 with TRBJ1-5; D is uncertain. CDR1 is SQVTM, CDR2 ANQGSEA, per germline. V lost 0 bases and J lost 3, with 9 bases in between. This CDR3 region has 14 residues. Here the CDR3 DNA reads TGCAGCGTTGAAGACCCGGAGGTCAATCAGCCCCAGCATTTT. Translation gives CSVEDPEVNQPQHF.

As DNA, the CDR3 is TGTGCCAGCAGTCCTTGGGACATATCGAATTCACCCCTCCACTTT. As protein: CASSPWDISNSPLHF. This chain joins TRBV2 and TRBJ1-6, with D perhaps TRBD1 (6 bases). CDR3 length equals 15 residues. V gave up 5 bases and J gave up 7 bases, with 15 bases separating them. From germline, CDR1 is SNHLY and CDR2 FYNNEI.

The sample holds a few counts of this clonotype. The chain joins TRBV15 to TRBJ2-6; TRBD1 might be the D (6 bases). The CDR3 length is 16 residues. Per the germline V gene, CDR1 is LNHNV and CDR2 is YYDKDF (reference sequence). The germline V and J ends were trimmed by 4 bases and 2 bases, with 12 bases remaining between them. The CDR3 coding sequence is TGTGCCACCAGCATCTTCCCAGGGGCTGGGGCCAACGTCCTGACTTTC. Translated, it gives CATSIFPGAGANVLTF.

The V and J genes are TRBV19 and TRBJ2-1; D is undetermined. Trimming cost V 5 bases and J 0 bases, with 11 bases left between them. CDR1 and CDR2 from the germline V gene are LNHDA and SQIVND (reference sequence). The CDR3 spans 15 residues. CDR3 coding DNA: TGTGCCAGTAGTCCATATATTAGCTCCTACAATGAGCAGTTCTTC. Protein product: CASSPYISSYNEQFF. Using reference TRBV19 and TRBJ2-1 for the parts outside the CDR3, the full variable domain is DGGITQSPKYLFRKEGQNVTLSCEQNLNHDAMYWYRQDPGQGLRLIYYSQIVNDFQKGDIAEGYSVSREKKESFPLTVTSAQKNPTAFYLCASSPYISSYNEQFFGPGTRLTVL.

This chain joins TRBV29-1 and TRBJ2-7; 7 bases fit TRBD1. The CDR3 spans 11 residues. V was clipped by 6 bases and J by 7 bases; unmatched bases: 6. Germline V CDR1 and CDR2: SQVTM, ANQGSEA. CDR3 sequence reads: CSVVQGWEQYV. As DNA, the CDR3 is TGCAGCGTGGTACAGGGGTGGGAGCAGTACGTC.

This clonotype has a count of ten or more. The chain joins TRBV6-1 to TRBJ1-1; TRBD1 might be the D (6 bases). The CDR3 runs 14 residues. Germline loops: CDR1 MNHNS, CDR2 SASEGT. Trimming stripped 6 bases from V and 2 bases from J, with 13 bases between. DNA for the CDR3: TGTGCCAGCAGCCGGGACGGGACAAACACTGAAGCTTTCTTT. It encodes CASSRDGTNTEAFF.

This chain uses TRBV12-3 or TRBV12-4 with TRBJ1-1, with 9 bases lining up with TRBD1. CDR3 size: 13 residues. Losses at the gene ends were 5 bases for V and 5 bases for J; bases not matched to a gene: 3. The CDR3 here is CASSGQGRTEAFF. DNA of the CDR3: TGTGCCAGCAGTGGACAGGGGAGGACTGAAGCTTTCTTT.

Many counts were recorded for this clonotype. The V gene is TRBV5-1, the J gene TRBJ1-2; 10 bases agree with TRBD1. J gave up 8 bases and V 0 bases, and 4 bases lay outside the gene matches. The CDR3 is 14 residues long. The germline V gene encodes CDR1 SGHRS and CDR2 YFSETQ. The CDR3 DNA is TGCGCCAGCAGCTTGGGACAGGGGGCGCTCGGCTACACCTTC. Protein: CASSLGQGALGYTF.

This clonotype came up once. The chain employs TRBV11-2 and TRBJ1-4; D is unresolved. Germline V gene sequence: CDR1 SGHAT, CDR2 FQNNGV. This CDR3 is built from 12 residues. V was cut by 4 bases and J by 5 bases, with 5 bases left in between. This chain's CDR3 is CASSSSNEKLFF. Written as DNA, the CDR3 is TGTGCCAGCAGCTCGTCGAATGAAAAACTGTTTTTT.

Here the CDR3 DNA reads TGTGCCAGCAGCTCCTCCGCAGGGGGCTATGGCTACACCTTC. It yields the protein CASSSSAGGYGYTF. The V and J genes are TRBV7-9 and TRBJ1-2; 7 bases are shared with TRBD1. Per the germline V gene, CDR1 is SEHNR and CDR2 is FQNEAQ (reference sequence). This CDR3 has 14 residues. V trimming: 4 bases; J trimming: 4 bases; junction bases outside the gene matches: 6.

The chain uses TRBV20-1 and TRBJ2-1; 12 bases match TRBD1. The V segment lost 3 bases and the J segment 9 bases; nucleotides outside the gene matches: 12. Germline V CDR1 and CDR2: DFQATT, SNEGSKA (reference sequence). The length of the CDR3 is 16 residues. CDR3: CSASPSPGQGATEQFF. The CDR3, as DNA: TGCAGTGCTAGTCCCTCCCCGGGACAGGGGGCCACTGAGCAGTTCTTC.

In its sample, this clonotype was seen many times. The chain is built from TRBV14 and TRBJ2-7, with 11 bases identical to TRBD2. The CDR3 has 15 residues. Germline CDR1 is SGHDN and CDR2 is FVKESK. V trimming: 1 base; J trimming: 4 bases; junction bases outside the gene matches: 3. The CDR3: CASSQGLAGRYEQYF. The CDR3 bases are TGTGCCAGCAGCCAAGGACTAGCGGGAAGGTACGAGCAGTACTTC.

This clonotype was seen repeatedly, ten times or more. V is TRBV4-2 and J is TRBJ2-3; D is undetermined. The length of the CDR3 is 17 residues. Germline V gives CDR1 LGHNA, CDR2 YNFKEQ. V was shortened by 3 bases and J by 0 bases, with 16 bases between the two germline ends. The CDR3 protein is CASSHPTDVGSTDTQYF. The CDR3 region has the DNA TGTGCCAGCAGCCACCCTACGGACGTGGGTAGCACAGATACGCAGTATTTT.

The sample holds many counts of this clonotype. V usage is TRBV7-6 and J usage is TRBJ1-1, with D possibly matching TRBD1 (6 bases). V was pared by 3 bases and J by 4 bases, with 12 bases between. Germline CDR1 SGHVS, CDR2 FNYEAQ. CDR3 length: 14 amino acids. Here the CDR3 reads CASSLLQGGTEAFF. The CDR3 DNA sequence: TGTGCCAGCAGCTTGTTACAGGGTGGCACTGAAGCTTTCTTT.

The chain carries TRBV4-1 and TRBJ1-2; D may be TRBD1 (5 bases). The CDR3 is 17 amino acids. Trimming left V 3 bases short and J 2 bases short, with 19 bases between. Germline CDR1 reads MGHRA; CDR2 reads YSYEKL. CDR3 coding DNA: TGCGCCAGCAGCCACCGGGGAAGGGGTCCCGACAACTATGGCTACACCTTC. Amino acid sequence: CASSHRGRGPDNYGYTF.

The J gene is TRBJ2-3, the V gene TRBV28; 11 bases line up with TRBD2. The length of the CDR3 is 19 residues. Germline V gene lookup returns CDR1 MDHEN and CDR2 SYDVKM. Losses at the gene ends were 3 bases for V and 2 bases for J; bases not matched to a gene: 13. CDR3 protein: CASSLGRIAGGPSTDTQYF. CDR3 DNA sequence: TGTGCCAGCAGTTTGGGGAGGATAGCGGGAGGGCCTTCCACAGATACGCAGTATTTT.

This clonotype appeared a few times. The chain carries TRBV7-2 and TRBJ1-2; TRBD1 is a possible D gene (5 bases). The CDR3 spans 17 residues. CDR1 is SGHTA, CDR2 FQGNSA, per germline. V lost 1 base, J lost 4 bases, and 19 bases lay in between. The CDR3 reads CASSLVRDARLGYGYTF. DNA of the CDR3: TGTGCCAGCAGCTTAGTTCGGGACGCCCGCCTTGGCTATGGCTACACCTTC.

As to this clonotype: The CDR3 end shows no conserved phenylalanine or tryptophan, and so a read error is likely. No DNA is shown, since the ends of the CDR3 on it are uncertain; the CDR3 is the one TCRdb lists. This rearrangement joins TRBV14 to TRBJ1-1; the table's TRBD1 call for D was not verified on the DNA. Germline V gene data show CDR1 as SGHDN and CDR2 as FVKESK. The CDR3 has 15 residues if both end residues are counted. The CDR3 sequence: CASSQDPDIGQPLSV.

This clonotype showed up many times. This sequence joins TRBV2 and TRBJ2-1, with 9 bases aligning to TRBD2. Germline trimming cut 1 base from V and 0 bases from J; bases unmatched to any gene: 7. Per the germline V gene, CDR1 is SNHLY and CDR2 is FYNNEI. This CDR3 region has 18 residues. As DNA, the CDR3 is TGTGCCAGCAGTGAAGGGCGACTAGCGGTTATCTCCTACAATGAGCAGTTCTTC. It yields the protein CASSEGRLAVISYNEQFF.

The sample holds a few counts of this clonotype. The chain combines TRBV10-3 with TRBJ1-5, with D unclear. There are 13 residues in the CDR3. Germline V lookup: CDR1 ENHRY, CDR2 SYGVKD. Trimming removed 0 bases from V and 4 bases from J, with 4 bases in between. CDR3 region: CAISESVNQPQHF. The CDR3 nucleotides are TGTGCCATCAGTGAGTCGGTGAATCAGCCCCAGCATTTT.

The rearrangement uses TRBV25-1 and TRBJ2-1; 10 bases map to TRBD2. The ends lost 4 bases at V and 7 bases at J; junction bases unmatched: 16. The germline V gene encodes CDR1 MGHDK and CDR2 SYGVNS. The CDR3 length is 18 residues. DNA of the CDR3: TGTGCCAGCAGTGTAAGCGGGGGTACTGGACTAGCGGTTAATGAGCAGTTCTTC. Translating it yields CASSVSGGTGLAVNEQFF.

This clonotype was detected a few times. The chain uses TRBV10-3 and TRBJ2-3; 7 bases line up with TRBD2. V was clipped by 3 bases and J by 3 bases; unmatched bases: 3. Germline values: CDR1 ENHRY, CDR2 SYGVKD. The CDR3 covers 14 residues. The CDR3 region has the DNA TGTGCCATCAGTGACCCGGGACTAACAGATACGCAGTATTTT. Its protein is CAISDPGLTDTQYF.

This clonotype was observed many times. The rearrangement links TRBV10-3 to TRBJ1-1; the D is unclear. CDR3 length: 13 amino acids. Between the trimmed V and J ends, which lost 4 bases and 4 bases, there was a span of 10 bases. Per the germline V gene, CDR1 is ENHRY and CDR2 is SYGVKD. CDR3 DNA sequence: TGTGCCATCAGTGGTGGTCATGGCACTGAAGCTTTCTTT. Protein sequence: CAISGGHGTEAFF.

This clonotype was found many times. The CDR3 region is CASNSAGAEAFF. CDR3 DNA sequence: TGTGCCAGCAACTCAGCGGGGGCTGAAGCTTTCTTT. The genes are TRBV12-3 or TRBV12-4 and TRBJ1-1; a weak D match, TRBD1 (5 bases). This CDR3 is built from 12 residues. V dropped 7 bases and J dropped 6 bases, with 12 bases sitting between them.